One and the same sample provided the 27 T cell receptor beta chains below, sequenced in a study of monozygotic twins with inflammatory bowel disease. TCRdb reprocessed the 5' RACE reads, with one entry per CDR3 protein and no DNA. Its listing shows 200,000 to 250,000 distinct CDR3 sequences. Material: blood. The source is a human donor with ulcerative colitis or Crohn's disease, or a healthy co-twin of an affected twin (not recorded which).

Here the CDR3 reads CSARDSIQETQYF. The chain recombines TRBV20-1 with TRBJ2-5. CDR1 is DFQATT and CDR2 is SNEGSKA in the germline V gene (reference sequence). CDR3 length: 13 amino acids.

The chain combines TRBV29-1 with TRBJ2-1; the TCRdb D gene call, TRBD2, has no DNA to confirm it. CDR1 and CDR2 from the germline V gene are SQVTM and ANQGSEA. The CDR3 is made up of 14 amino acids. The CDR3 loop reads CSVSSGGRTNEQFF.

V and J are TRBV13 and TRBJ1-2. CDR1 and CDR2 from the germline V gene are PRHDT and FYEKMQ (reference sequence). The CDR3 runs 13 residues. The CDR3 region is CASSFRESYGYTF.

The rearrangement uses TRBV20-1 and TRBJ2-7; TCRdb proposes TRBD2, but this gene call is untestable without DNA. The CDR3 totals 13 residues. Germline V gene data show CDR1 as DFQATT and CDR2 as SNEGSKA (reference sequence). CDR3: CSAAHPSGYEQYF.

V usage is TRBV12-3 or TRBV12-4 and J usage is TRBJ2-2; absent DNA, TCRdb's TRBD1 call cannot be checked. This CDR3 spans 15 amino acids. CDR3 amino acids: CASSPWGDNTGELFF.

This sequence joins TRBV7-2 and TRBJ1-2; TCRdb reports TRBD1, a call that lacks DNA to check it against. In germline, CDR1 is SGHTA, CDR2 FQGNSA. This CDR3 is built from 15 residues. CDR3 sequence reads: CASSSIRAGEYGYTF.

The chain recombines TRBV5-4 with TRBJ2-1; TCRdb picks TRBD1, but there is no DNA to check that call. Germline V gene lookup returns CDR1 SGHNT and CDR2 YYREEE (reference sequence). This CDR3 region has 15 residues. The CDR3 protein is CASSLPGQGTYEQFF.

This chain uses TRBV7-6 with TRBJ2-7; absent DNA, TCRdb's TRBD1 call cannot be checked. This CDR3 has 14 amino acids. The germline V gene encodes CDR1 SGHVS and CDR2 FNYEAQ. CDR3 residues: CASSLSGGQVEQYF.

The rearrangement joins TRBV5-6 to TRBJ1-6. The CDR3 loop spans 18 amino acids. Germline CDR1 is SGHDT and CDR2 is YYEEEE. The CDR3 loop reads CASSSSRAVSSYNSPLHF.

J is TRBJ1-1 and V is TRBV11-2. This CDR3 comprises 13 residues. CDR1 and CDR2 (germline): SGHAT, FQNNGV. This chain's CDR3 is CASSLDRVTEAFF. The variable domain in full, completed from reference TRBV11-2 and TRBJ1-1, reads EAGVAQSPRYKIIEKRQSVAFWCNPISGHATLYWYQQILGQGPKLLIQFQNNGVVDDSQLPKDRFSAERLKGVDSTLKIQPAKLEDSAVYLCASSLDRVTEAFFGQGTRLTVV.

This sequence joins TRBV6-1 and TRBJ2-5; the TCRdb call, TRBD2, lacks DNA for checking. Germline V gives CDR1 MNHNS, CDR2 SASEGT. This CDR3 spans 18 amino acids. The CDR3 sequence is CASSPFGSRDFYQETQYF.

This chain links TRBV12-3 or TRBV12-4 with TRBJ1-1; TCRdb's assignment of TRBD1 cannot be checked, as there is no DNA. This CDR3 contains 17 residues. CDR3 amino acids: CASSPTPSGGVITEAFF.

The CDR3 loop reads CASSPTSGGAFEQFF. This chain links TRBV7-2 with TRBJ2-1; with no DNA, the TCRdb D assignment of TRBD2 cannot be verified. The CDR3 is made up of 15 amino acids. CDR1 and CDR2 (germline): SGHTA, FQGNSA. Combining the CDR3 with reference TRBV7-2 and TRBJ2-1 gives the whole variable domain GAGVSQSPSNKVTEKGKDVELRCDPISGHTALYWYRQSLGQGLEFLIYFQGNSAPDKSGLPSDRFSAERTGGSVSTLTIQRTQQEDSAVYLCASSPTSGGAFEQFFGPGTRLTVL.

The chain employs TRBV5-1 and TRBJ1-5. Germline CDR1 is SGHRS and CDR2 is YFSETQ. The CDR3 is 16 residues long. This chain's CDR3 is CASSLGGGDTVGPQHF.

The rearrangement links TRBV20-1 to TRBJ2-1; TCRdb's assignment of TRBD1 cannot be checked, as there is no DNA. In germline, CDR1 is DFQATT, CDR2 SNEGSKA (reference sequence). The CDR3 totals 14 residues. CDR3 sequence: CSATRRQGVNEQFF.

The chain uses TRBV28 and TRBJ2-7; TCRdb's D gene call, TRBD1, goes unchecked for lack of DNA. CDR1 is MDHEN, CDR2 SYDVKM, per germline. The CDR3 has 13 residues. CDR3 sequence: CASSLGTFYEQYF.

The V and J genes are TRBV25-1 and TRBJ2-3. The CDR3 has 15 residues. Germline loops: CDR1 MGHDK, CDR2 SYGVNS. CDR3: CASSSRRLNTDTQYF.

The chain combines TRBV3-1 with TRBJ2-5; the TRBD1 assignment by TCRdb is unverifiable without DNA. Per germline, CDR1 LGHDT and CDR2 YNNKEL (reference sequence). There are 15 residues in the CDR3. CDR3 residues: CASSPPQGWEETQYF.

This chain links TRBV7-9 with TRBJ1-3; TCRdb picks TRBD1, but there is no DNA to check that call. Looked up from germline, CDR1 is SEHNR and CDR2 is FQNEAQ (reference sequence). This CDR3 contains 16 residues. This CDR3 reads CASSLQMAGAGNTIYF.

V gene TRBV18 combines with J gene TRBJ1-2. Germline V gives CDR1 KGHSH, CDR2 LQKENI. The CDR3 runs to 14 residues. The CDR3 spells CAGSPPFGPYGYTF.

The CDR3 here is CASLRQGADTQYF. The chain couples TRBV27 to TRBJ2-3; TCRdb calls TRBD1, which cannot be checked without DNA. This CDR3 comprises 13 residues. Per germline, CDR1 MNHEY and CDR2 SMNVEV (reference sequence).

This chain links TRBV15 with TRBJ1-1; without DNA, the TCRdb call of TRBD1 cannot be checked. Germline V gene lookup returns CDR1 LNHNV and CDR2 YYDKDF (reference sequence). This CDR3 spans 15 amino acids. This chain's CDR3 is CATSRGDRVNTEAFF.

The genes are TRBV20-1 and TRBJ1-5. Germline values: CDR1 DFQATT, CDR2 SNEGSKA (reference sequence). This CDR3 region has 13 residues. The CDR3 sequence is CSARDQVGQPQHF.

This chain links TRBV7-2 with TRBJ2-3. CDR1 SGHTA and CDR2 FQGNSA come from the germline V gene. This CDR3 spans 13 amino acids. CDR3 sequence: CASSLQREDTQYF.

The rearrangement links TRBV7-3 to TRBJ2-4; without DNA, the TCRdb call of TRBD1 cannot be checked. CDR1 is SGHTA, CDR2 FQGTGA, per germline. This CDR3 spans 17 amino acids. The CDR3 sequence: CASSPSGDVSPKNIQYF.

The rearrangement joins TRBV5-1 to TRBJ2-7. Germline values: CDR1 SGHRS, CDR2 YFSETQ. The CDR3 contains 11 residues. The CDR3 loop reads CASSTPGEQYF.

V and J are TRBV5-1 and TRBJ2-1. This CDR3 is 12 amino acids long. CDR1 is SGHRS and CDR2 is YFSETQ in the germline V gene. CDR3 region: CASSSELGEQFF.